This T cell receptor beta chain came from a study of T cell responses to AZD1222 COVID-19 vaccine. Study-wide background: Whether given at about 4 or about 12 weeks, second doses were pooled.

The V gene end was trimmed by 5 bases and the J gene end by 4 bases; junction bases not matched to a gene: 7. From germline, CDR1 is SNHLY and CDR2 FYNNEI. This CDR3 is 14 amino acids long. The data were produced by immunoSEQ multiplex PCR, yet TCRdb's version contains in-frame clones alone and is incomplete. The repertoire holds around 94,000 clones, roughly 88% seen once, with roughly 15% in the top ten. Study-level points and caveats: The number of AZD1222 recipients seropositive at baseline was only five or six. Females made up more of the donors, who were largely white British, and clonal diversity may have come out too low. Vaccine-associated CD4 TCRs ranged over spike, dominating at 160-218 and 743-854.

With respect to this clone: The antigen remains undetermined.

The sequencing here drew on peripheral blood, taken on day 0 of AZD1222 vaccination. This TCR was sampled from an adult in good health. The V and J genes are TRBV2 and TRBJ1-2, with 7 bases matching TRBD1. The CDR3 sequence: CASSSQGRVYGYTF. In nucleotides, the CDR3 is TGTGCCAGCAGTTCACAGGGGCGGGTCTATGGCTACACCTTC.